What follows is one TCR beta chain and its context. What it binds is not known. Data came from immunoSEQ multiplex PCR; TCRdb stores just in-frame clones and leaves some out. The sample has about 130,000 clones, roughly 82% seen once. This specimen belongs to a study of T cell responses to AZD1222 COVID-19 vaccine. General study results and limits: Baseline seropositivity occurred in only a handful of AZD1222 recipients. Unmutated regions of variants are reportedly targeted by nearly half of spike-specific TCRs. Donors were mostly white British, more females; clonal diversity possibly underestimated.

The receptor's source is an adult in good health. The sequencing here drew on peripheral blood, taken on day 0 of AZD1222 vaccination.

DNA of the CDR3: TGTGCCAGTAGAGGGGACCTCTACGAGCAGTACTTC. This codes for CASRGDLYEQYF. This chain joins TRBV19 and TRBJ2-7; D is tentatively TRBD1 or TRBD2 (5 bases each). The CDR3 runs 12 residues. Trimming took off 6 bases at V and 3 bases at J, with 9 bases between the two ends. Germline values: CDR1 LNHDA, CDR2 SQIVND (reference sequence).